The TCR beta chain under discussion was sequenced for a study of cytomegalovirus exposure and HLA in healthy donors. The study's findings and limits: Later, TCR association rates were found to vary by HLA locus, highest for DRB1 and lowest for HLA-C. Certain sequence variants were highly shared and formed a cluster, and this cluster was likely a sequencing artifact. Later analysis identified a missense DCLRE1C variant that was linked to TCR beta V- and J-gene trimming.

On this clone itself: Its antigen is still unknown.

The PCR employed 60 Vbeta primers together with 13 Jbeta primers. Clones were read by immunoSEQ multiplex PCR, and TCRdb kept only the in-frame ones, dropping some. The table has roughly 120,000 clones, around four fifths seen once. The CDR3 extends over 14 amino acids. V was clipped by 4 bases and J by 9 bases; unmatched bases: 12. Germline V gene lookup returns CDR1 MNHNY and CDR2 SVGAGI (reference sequence). Sequences were obtained from PBMCs. The sequence derives from a male donor in good health and CMV-seropositive. The genes are TRBV6-6 and TRBJ2-7; 7 bases agree with TRBD1. The CDR3 DNA sequence: TGTGCCAGCAGTTTACAAGGGGGCGAGGTGGGGCAGTACTTC. Translating it yields CASSLQGGEVGQYF.